This section outlines one T cell receptor beta chain sequence together with its context. These data originate in a study of blood T cell repertoires in COVID-19. The trim removed 6 bases at V and 6 bases at J, leaving 8 bases unmatched. The CDR3 loop spans 14 amino acids. From germline, CDR1 is ENHRY and CDR2 SYGVKD. Data came from immunoSEQ multiplex PCR; TCRdb stores just in-frame clones and leaves some out. The sample shows hundreds of thousands of clones, over 75% of them seen only once. This chain joins TRBV10-3 and TRBJ1-2, with 9 bases identical to TRBD1. The source is a human donor in a cohort sampled during active COVID-19. The sequenced sample was peripheral blood. In DNA form, the CDR3 reads TGTGCCATCAGCCCGGGACAGGGAGGCAATGGCTACACCTTC. Amino acids: CAISPGQGGNGYTF.